The subject of this entry is one T cell receptor beta chain. Source study methods: Reference gene primers were amplified, and this amplification served to estimate nucleated cell counts. The table came from immunoSEQ multiplex PCR; TCRdb's copy has only in-frame clones and leaves some out. That table gives V, J and clone size, and the DNA gave D and trimming. Of fewer than 350,000 clones listed, approximately 86% are singletons. The data originate from a study of blood T cell repertoires in COVID-19. Study in general: The United States, Italy and Spain were the sources of the acute and convalescent COVID-19 samples. T cells, B-cell-depleted T cells, or PBMCs provided the cDNA or gDNA that served as material.

The CDR3 consists of 19 residues. The junction had 17 bases not matched to a gene; V was cut back by 3 bases and J by 9 bases. CDR1 LNHDA and CDR2 SQIVND come from the germline V gene (reference sequence). The rearrangement joins TRBV19 to TRBJ2-1, with 13 bases lining up with TRBD2. This clonotype originated in a man aged 35 to 55 with active or convalescent COVID-19. The specimen sequenced was peripheral blood. CDR3 in DNA: TGTGCCAGTAGTATTCCACTCCTTTCCACTAGCGGGGGGGCTGCTGAGCAGTTCTTC. This encodes CASSIPLLSTSGGAAEQFF.